Presented here are 21 T cell receptor beta chains from one specimen sequenced in a study of T cell repertoires in ileal Crohn's disease. Time point meaning: neoterminal ileum biopsy at postoperative endoscopy, about 6 months after surgery. Clones were read by immunoSEQ multiplex PCR, and TCRdb kept only the in-frame ones, dropping some. The sample holds approximately 13,000 clones, around 70% seen once. The sequencing input was ileal tissue. The receptors were gathered from an adult with Crohn's disease.

CDR3 region: CASSPLPENTEAFF. The CDR3 nucleotides are TGTGCCAGCTCACCACTCCCGGAGAACACTGAAGCTTTCTTT. The chain uses TRBV18 and TRBJ1-1; D gene unclear. Germline CDR1 reads KGHSH; CDR2 reads LQKENI. The CDR3 contains 14 residues. The germline V and J ends were trimmed by 1 base and 1 base, with 7 bases remaining between them.

The V and J genes are TRBV27 and TRBJ1-3; D unclear. This CDR3 is 16 amino acids long. V gave up 4 bases and J gave up 1 base, with 14 bases separating them. The germline V gene encodes CDR1 MNHEY and CDR2 SMNVEV (reference sequence). The CDR3 spells CASSSLDTMSGNTIYF. CDR3 DNA: TGTGCCAGCAGTTCACTCGACACCATGTCTGGAAACACCATATATTTT.

The chain links TRBV19 to TRBJ1-6; D not resolved. With 8 bases removed from V and 5 bases from J, the gap between germline ends came to 10 bases. The length of the CDR3 is 13 residues. Germline V gene sequence: CDR1 LNHDA, CDR2 SQIVND (reference sequence). CDR3 sequence: CASQKTNNSPLHF. Written as DNA, the CDR3 is TGTGCCAGTCAGAAGACTAATAATTCACCCCTCCACTTT.

The chain combines TRBV19 with TRBJ1-6, with 7 bases lining up with TRBD1. Trimming took 6 bases from V and 7 from J; bases not matched to a gene: 12. CDR3 length equals 16 residues. From germline, CDR1 is LNHDA and CDR2 SQIVND (reference sequence). The DNA for the CDR3 is TGTGCCAGTAGCCTACAACCGGGACAGATAAATTCACCCCTCCACTTT. Translating it yields CASSLQPGQINSPLHF.

The V gene is TRBV5-4, the J gene TRBJ2-7, with 9 bases identical to TRBD1. In germline, CDR1 is SGHNT, CDR2 YYREEE (reference sequence). V lost 6 bases and J lost 3; bases outside the gene matches: 7. The CDR3 totals 14 residues. CDR3 in amino acids: CASTSRDRDYEQYF. As DNA, the CDR3 is TGTGCCAGCACCTCTCGGGACAGGGACTACGAGCAGTACTTC.

J is TRBJ1-5 and V is TRBV6-6, with TRBD1 matching over 9 bases. Trimming cost V 2 bases and J 4 bases; bases outside gene matches: 0. This CDR3 has 14 residues. CDR1 and CDR2 (germline): MNHNY, SVGAGI (reference sequence). This CDR3 is CASSYGTGNQPQHF. The DNA for the CDR3 is TGTGCCAGCAGTTACGGGACAGGGAATCAGCCCCAGCATTTT.

The chain combines TRBV6-6 with TRBJ1-1; D uncertain. V was trimmed by 6 bases and J by 4 bases, leaving 12 bases between them. Germline CDR1 reads MNHNY; CDR2 reads SVGAGI (reference sequence). The CDR3 spans 13 residues. The chain's CDR3 is CASSTKGRTEAFF. The DNA for the CDR3 is TGTGCCAGCAGCACAAAGGGCCGCACTGAAGCTTTCTTT.

The chain recombines TRBV9 with TRBJ2-1; D gene ambiguous. Germline CDR1 reads SGDLS; CDR2 reads YYNGEE. This CDR3 is 14 amino acids long. Trimming shortened V by 0 bases and J by 4 bases, and 8 bases separated the two germline ends. CDR3 sequence: CASSVGQWYNEQFF. CDR3 sequence (DNA): TGTGCCAGCAGCGTAGGGCAGTGGTACAATGAGCAGTTCTTC.

On this clone: The junction does not match germline at one end; this may be a read error. The rearrangement links TRBV28 to TRBJ2-3; D ambiguous. The CDR3 runs to 12 residues. Germline CDR1 MDHEN, CDR2 SYDVKM. DNA for the CDR3: TGTGCCAGCAGTCTATGGGCAGATACGCAGTATTTT. It translates to CASSLWADTQYF. The variable domain in full, completed from reference TRBV28 and TRBJ2-3, reads DVKVTQSSRYLVKRTGEKVFLECVQDMDHENMFWYRQDPGLGLRLIYFSYDVKMKEKGDIPEGYSVSREKKERFSLILESASTNQTSMYLCASSLWADTQYFGPGTRLTVL.

V gene TRBV6-5 combines with J gene TRBJ2-3; the D is unclear. V lost 2 bases to trimming and J lost 0 bases, with 9 bases between them. The length of the CDR3 is 15 residues. CDR1 is MNHEY and CDR2 is SVGAGI in the germline V gene. The CDR3 loop is CASSYTGSSTDTQYF. The CDR3 region has the DNA TGTGCCAGCAGTTACACGGGCTCAAGCACAGATACGCAGTATTTT.

The chain carries TRBV7-2 and TRBJ2-7; D is uncertain. The CDR3 loop spans 12 amino acids. Germline V gene data show CDR1 as SGHTA and CDR2 as FQGNSA. Trimming removed 5 bases from V and 3 bases from J, with 8 bases in between. The CDR3 DNA reads as TGTGCCAGCAGCCGTTACGGCTACGAGCAGTACTTC. Residues: CASSRYGYEQYF.

This chain links TRBV7-9 with TRBJ1-1, with a tentative D call TRBD1 (6 bases). Trimming took off 4 bases at V and 5 bases at J, with 17 bases between the two ends. Germline assignment: CDR1 SEHNR and CDR2 FQNEAQ (reference sequence). This CDR3 spans 15 amino acids. The CDR3 DNA sequence: TGTGCCAGCAGCTCCCGAAGGGGGGCGAAGACTGAAGCTTTCTTT. Translated, it gives CASSSRRGAKTEAFF. The full variable domain, rest sourced from reference TRBV7-9 and TRBJ1-1, is DTGVSQNPRHKITKRGQNVTFRCDPISEHNRLYWYRQTLGQGPEFLTYFQNEAQLEKSRLLSDRFSAERPKGSFSTLEIQRTEQGDSAMYLCASSSRRGAKTEAFFGQGTRLTVV.

The chain carries TRBV19 and TRBJ1-1, with no clear D. The CDR3 contains 14 residues. Germline V gives CDR1 LNHDA, CDR2 SQIVND (reference sequence). Trimming removed 4 bases at V and 7 bases at J, with 16 bases between. This chain's CDR3 is CASSTPEHGGEAFF. In DNA, the CDR3 is TGTGCCAGTAGTACCCCGGAACATGGTGGTGAAGCTTTCTTT.

The chain couples TRBV27 to TRBJ2-2; 7 nucleotides align to TRBD2. V lost 2 bases and J lost 6; bases outside the gene matches: 9. The CDR3 extends over 16 amino acids. Germline V gene data show CDR1 as MNHEY and CDR2 as SMNVEV (reference sequence). Here the CDR3 reads CASSLRGQGGSGELFF. The CDR3 DNA reads as TGTGCCAGCAGTTTAAGGGGCCAGGGAGGGTCCGGGGAGCTGTTTTTT.

V and J are TRBV6-1 and TRBJ1-1; D is undetermined. This CDR3 contains 14 residues. V lost 8 bases and J 6 bases, leaving 19 bases between the germline ends. Germline CDR1 reads MNHNS; CDR2 reads SASEGT. The CDR3 DNA reads as TGTGCCAGCTGCTTTGCGGGATCAGGACCTGAAGCTTTCTTT. The encoded protein is CASCFAGSGPEAFF.

This rearrangement joins TRBV7-3 to TRBJ1-1; 7 bases are a match to TRBD1. The CDR3 runs to 14 residues. Trimming took 6 bases from V and 4 from J; bases not matched to a gene: 8. Germline V gene lookup returns CDR1 SGHTA and CDR2 FQGTGA. This CDR3 reads CASSRAGGVTEAFF. The CDR3 DNA follows: TGTGCCAGCAGTCGAGCAGGGGGTGTCACTGAAGCTTTCTTT. Based on the CDR3 plus reference TRBV7-3 and TRBJ1-1, the full variable domain is GAGVSQTPSNKVTEKGKYVELRCDPISGHTALYWYRQSLGQGPEFLIYFQGTGAADDSGLPNDRFFAVRPEGSVSTLKIQRTERGDSAVYLCASSRAGGVTEAFFGQGTRLTVV.

This clone appeared a few times. The V call is TRBV4-2, the J call TRBJ2-1; D is possibly TRBD1 or TRBD2 (7 bases each). Trimming removed 1 base at V and 3 bases at J, with 13 bases between. Germline CDR1 LGHNA, CDR2 YNFKEQ. The CDR3 has 16 residues. As DNA, the CDR3 is TGTGCCAGCAGCCAAGCGGGAGGACAGGACTACAATGAGCAGTTCTTC. Translated: CASSQAGGQDYNEQFF.

CDR3 in amino acids: CASGGASGPPRGETQYF. Here the CDR3 DNA reads TGTGCCAGCGGGGGGGCTAGCGGGCCCCCAAGGGGGGAGACCCAGTACTTC. The rearrangement uses TRBV7-2 and TRBJ2-5; 8 bases align to TRBD2. The trim removed 8 bases at V and 5 bases at J, leaving 19 bases unmatched. The CDR3 has 17 amino acids. CDR1 is SGHTA, CDR2 FQGNSA, per germline.

The rearrangement links TRBV2 to TRBJ1-5, with D maybe TRBD1 (6 bases). Germline values: CDR1 SNHLY, CDR2 FYNNEI. The CDR3 is 16 residues long. Trimming took off 2 bases at V and 2 bases at J, with 13 bases between the two ends. The CDR3 DNA reads as TGTGCCAGCAGTGAAAGGGGGGGTTGGGGCAATCAGCCCCAGCATTTT. Protein sequence: CASSERGGWGNQPQHF.

This clone counts as medium-sized. The CDR3 spells CASSEGPGPAYEQYF. The CDR3 DNA reads TGTGCCAGCAGTGAGGGTCCGGGACCGGCCTACGAGCAGTACTTC. The genes are TRBV6-1 and TRBJ2-7; D may correspond to TRBD1 or TRBD2 (5 bases each). Germline V gene lookup returns CDR1 MNHNS and CDR2 SASEGT. V was cut by 3 bases and J by 2 bases, with 14 bases left in between. This CDR3 has 15 amino acids.

The chain employs TRBV29-1 and TRBJ1-2, with D possibly matching TRBD1 (6 bases). Trimming shortened V by 4 bases and J by 2 bases, and 8 bases separated the two germline ends. CDR1 is SQVTM, CDR2 ANQGSEA, per germline. CDR3 length equals 12 residues. As DNA, the CDR3 is TGCAGCGTTGGGGACACCAACTATGGCTACACCTTC. It codes for CSVGDTNYGYTF. The entire variable domain, with the rest obtained from reference TRBV29-1 and TRBJ1-2, is as follows: SAVISQKPSRDICQRGTSLTIQCQVDSQVTMMFWYRQQPGQSLTLIATANQGSEATYESGFVIDKFPISRPNLTFSTLTVSNMSPEDSSIYLCSVGDTNYGYTFGSGTRLTVV.